These T cell receptor beta chains were read from a single sample in a study of human T cells and chemical hapten exposure. TCRdb used MiXCR to reprocess the RACE reads, holding one entry per CDR3 protein. This table has 130,000 or so distinct CDR3 sequences, approximately 9.5% appearing once. Sequencing was performed on whole blood. The receptors originated from a male donor in good health. Some clones in this sample may be carry-over from other donors' samples. The CDR3 runs from the conserved cysteine through the conserved F or W. The D gene is left open where the match is weak. Where a row states a size, it is once, few, many or the class of an expanded clone; other rows omit it.

>-|TRBJ1-4|-|TRBV28
TGTGCCAGCAATCCAGGGGCAACTAATGAAAAACTGTTTTTT
CASNPGATNEKLFF
>TRBD2|TRBJ2-1|few|TRBV6-2/TRBV6-3
TGTGCCAGCAGCACCGGGACTAGCGTTGTTGAGCAGTTCTTC
CASSTGTSVVEQFF
>TRBD2|TRBJ2-5|-|TRBV12-3/TRBV12-4
TGTGCCAGCAGTTCGGGACTAGCCGTGGGAGAGACCCAGTACTTC
CASSSGLAVGETQYF
>-|TRBJ2-1|-|TRBV25-1
TGTGCCAGCAGGGCCCCGAGGACAGACCGAGATGAGCAGTTCTTC
CASRAPRTDRDEQFF
>TRBD2|TRBJ2-1|-|TRBV20-1
TGCAGTGCTAGAGATATGGCGGGAGGGGAGTACAATGAGCAGTTCTTC
CSARDMAGGEYNEQFF
>-|TRBJ2-7|-|TRBV12-3/TRBV12-4
TGTGCCAGCACGCCTTATGGCGGCGGTCCTACGGAGCAGTACTTC
CASTPYGGGPTEQYF
>TRBD1|TRBJ2-7|few|TRBV6-2/TRBV6-3
TGTGCCAGCACCACTACAGGGGACGACGAGCAGTACTTC
CASTTTGDDEQYF
>-|TRBJ2-3|few|TRBV19
TGTGCCAGTAGTATAGTGAGGACAGATACGCAGTATTTT
CASSIVRTDTQYF
>-|TRBJ1-5|-|TRBV12-5
TGTGCTAGTGTGGGGGGTGGGGATCAGCCCCAGCATTTT
CASVGGGDQPQHF
>-|TRBJ2-1|-|TRBV7-2
TGTGCCAGCAGCTTCCGGGACCTGGCTTTCCGCAATGAGCAGTTCTTC
CASSFRDLAFRNEQFF
>TRBD2|TRBJ2-1|-|TRBV19
TGTGCCAGTAGGACTAGCGGGAGTGTATCGGGGAATGAGCAGTTCTTC
CASRTSGSVSGNEQFF
>TRBD1|TRBJ1-2|many|TRBV29-1
TGCAGCGTTGAAGACCCAGGGGGCAACTATGGCTACACCTTC
CSVEDPGGNYGYTF
>-|TRBJ1-3|few|TRBV5-1
TGCGCCAGCAGCTTGGCCCGGCAGGGCTCTGGAAACACCATATATTTT
CASSLARQGSGNTIYF
>-|TRBJ1-1|-|TRBV12-3/TRBV12-4
TGTGCCAGCAGACCGGGGAAGCGCACTGAAGCTTTCTTT
CASRPGKRTEAFF